The entry that follows covers one TCR beta chain sequence. What it binds is unknown. The naive CD8 subset, CD45RO-negative cells positively selected for CCR7, excluded terminally differentiated effector memory CD45RA+ cells. Donors comprised healthy HIV-negative adults lacking recent acute infections or vaccinations. The CDR3 has 14 residues. CDR1 MNHEY and CDR2 SVGAGI come from the germline V gene. The V and J ends lost 6 bases and 4 bases respectively, with 15 bases between them. The data are from a study of shared clonotypes between healthy human individuals. Study at large: CD4 naive and memory got three plates each, CD8 naive two, CD8 memory one.

Method: immunoSEQ multiplex PCR; TCRdb's copy keeps in-frame clones and lacks some. The data hold approximately 590,000 clones, with 95% to 96% observed a single time. Overall study findings and caveats: Naive subsets generally had larger estimated richness than memory subsets.

The genes are TRBV6-5 and TRBJ2-5; possibly TRBD2 for D (6 bases). Input material: naive CD8+ T cells sorted from blood. The source is a woman aged 25 to 39 in good health. In DNA form, the CDR3 reads TGTGCCAGCAGCTTACTAGTGGGGGGAGAGACCCAGTACTTC. It is translated as CASSLLVGGETQYF.